The rows below give T cell receptor beta chains drawn from one sample of a study of T cell changes during pregnancy in multiple sclerosis. Libraries were prepared by immunoSEQ multiplex PCR; TCRdb keeps only in-frame clonotypes and omits some of them. The table has more than 70,000 clones, roughly 93% seen once. The sample consisted of peripheral blood, taken in the second trimester of pregnancy. Every receptor here comes from a female donor with multiple sclerosis, enrolled in a pregnancy study. CDR3s include the opening cysteine and the closing phenylalanine or tryptophan. The order of the fields is J gene, V gene, D gene, clone size, CDR3 protein, CDR3 DNA. The D gene is left open where the match is weak. Rows give clone size only sometimes, using once, few, many, or a class for an expanded clone.

j_gene: TRBJ1-6
v_gene: TRBV30
d_gene: NA
abundance: NA
CDR3aa: CAWTERKYNSPLHF
CDR3nt: TGTGCCTGGACCGAGAGAAAGTATAATTCACCCCTCCACTTT

j_gene: TRBJ2-2
v_gene: TRBV7-9
d_gene: NA
abundance: once
CDR3aa: CASSGGGHGELFF
CDR3nt: TGTGCCAGCTCGGGCGGGGGCCACGGGGAGCTGTTTTTT

j_gene: TRBJ2-7
v_gene: TRBV19
d_gene: TRBD1
abundance: NA
CDR3aa: CASSIGFRDRAYSVYEQYF
CDR3nt: TGTGCCAGTAGTATAGGGTTCCGGGACAGGGCCTACTCCGTCTACGAGCAGTACTTC

j_gene: TRBJ1-6
v_gene: TRBV4-1
d_gene: NA
abundance: NA
CDR3aa: CASSRGNNSPLHF
CDR3nt: TGCGCCAGCAGTCGCGGTAATAATTCACCCCTCCACTTT

j_gene: TRBJ1-2
v_gene: TRBV5-1
d_gene: NA
abundance: NA
CDR3aa: CASSLAVRLNYGYTF
CDR3nt: TGCGCCAGCAGCTTGGCCGTGAGGCTCAACTATGGCTACACCTTC

j_gene: TRBJ2-7
v_gene: TRBV13
d_gene: NA
abundance: NA
CDR3aa: CASSGSDSSYEQYF
CDR3nt: TGTGCCAGCAGCGGATCCGACAGCTCCTACGAGCAGTACTTC

j_gene: TRBJ2-5
v_gene: TRBV15
d_gene: TRBD2
abundance: few
CDR3aa: CATSRGGTSGGGETQYF
CDR3nt: TGTGCCACCAGCAGAGGAGGGACTAGCGGGGGTGGGGAGACCCAGTACTTC

j_gene: TRBJ1-1
v_gene: TRBV7-9
d_gene: NA
abundance: NA
CDR3aa: CASLRESSTEAFF
CDR3nt: TGTGCCAGCCTGCGGGAAAGTAGCACTGAAGCTTTCTTT

j_gene: TRBJ2-2
v_gene: TRBV7-6
d_gene: TRBD2
abundance: NA
CDR3aa: CASSHQRGANTGELFF
CDR3nt: TGTGCCAGCAGCCATCAGCGGGGAGCGAACACCGGGGAGCTGTTTTTT

j_gene: TRBJ2-6
v_gene: TRBV5-4
d_gene: NA
abundance: NA
CDR3aa: CASSFRVAGANVLTF
CDR3nt: TGTGCCAGCAGCTTCCGGGTAGCTGGGGCCAACGTCCTGACTTTC

j_gene: TRBJ1-2
v_gene: TRBV6-5
d_gene: NA
abundance: NA
CDR3aa: CASSITGTGYTF
CDR3nt: TGTGCCAGCAGCATCACAGGGACCGGCTACACCTTC

j_gene: TRBJ1-6
v_gene: TRBV28
d_gene: TRBD1
abundance: NA
CDR3aa: CASSALGTGENSPLHF
CDR3nt: TGTGCCAGCAGTGCCCTGGGGACAGGGGAAAATTCACCCCTCCACTTT

j_gene: TRBJ2-5
v_gene: TRBV7-3
d_gene: TRBD2
abundance: NA
CDR3aa: CASSLIPAGGQETQYF
CDR3nt: TGTGCCAGCAGCTTAATACCAGCGGGGGGCCAAGAGACCCAGTACTTC

j_gene: TRBJ2-3
v_gene: TRBV27
d_gene: TRBD1
abundance: NA
CDR3aa: CASRRSRQGSTDTQYF
CDR3nt: TGTGCCAGCAGACGATCGAGACAGGGATCGACAGATACGCAGTATTTT

j_gene: TRBJ1-1
v_gene: TRBV21-1
d_gene: NA
abundance: NA
CDR3aa: CASSNLRQAGNTEAFF
CDR3nt: TGTGCCAGCAGCAATCTAAGACAGGCCGGCAACACTGAAGCTTTCTTT

j_gene: TRBJ1-5
v_gene: TRBV15
d_gene: NA
abundance: NA
CDR3aa: CATSRERSYSNQPQHF
CDR3nt: TGTGCCACCAGCAGAGAGCGGTCGTATAGCAATCAGCCCCAGCATTTT